Sequencing of this T cell receptor (beta chain) was carried out in a study of PD-L1 blockade in urothelial cancer. CDR1 and CDR2 from the germline V gene are SNHLY and FYNNEI. V gave up 0 bases and J gave up 6 bases; unmatched junction bases: 8. The CDR3 consists of 16 residues. The method was immunoSEQ multiplex PCR; TCRdb's version includes in-frame clones alone and lacks a portion of them. The sample has some 45,000 clones; approximately 88% are singletons. The material was PBMCs, obtained around atezolizumab (anti-PD-L1) treatment. The source of this sequence is an elderly man with urothelial cancer. The chain carries TRBV2 and TRBJ2-5, with 9 positions matching TRBD1. CDR3 nucleotide sequence: TGTGCCAGCAGTGAAGCTGGGACAGGGAGCAAGAAGACCCAGTACTTC. This encodes CASSEAGTGSKKTQYF.